These 6 T cell receptor beta chains share one sample of origin, sequenced in a study of EBV T-cell therapy then PD-1 blockade in nasopharyngeal carcinoma. Data came from immunoSEQ multiplex PCR; TCRdb stores just in-frame clones and leaves some out. The table includes 20,000 or so clones, roughly four fifths detected once. The time point: 266 days after commencement of treatment, after nivolumab therapy. Treatment of the sample: AdE1-LMPpoly-expanded autologous EBV-specific T-cell therapy followed by anti-PD-1 nivolumab. Which antigens these TCRs recognize remains unknown. The sample in question was CD8+ T cells from blood, obtained around day 300 from a patient whose treatment included autologous EBV-specific T cells and nivolumab. These receptors were collected from a man aged 35 to 55 with nasopharyngeal carcinoma.

The chain has TRBV4-2 and TRBJ1-2; D is unresolved. The ends were cut back, 0 bases at V and 6 bases at J, with 17 bases in the middle. The CDR3 runs 16 residues. Germline V gives CDR1 LGHNA, CDR2 YNFKEQ. CDR3 DNA sequence: TGTGCCAGCAGCCAAGAGCCCGGGTCAAAGTTAAATGGCTACACCTTC. Translating gives CASSQEPGSKLNGYTF.

This chain connects TRBV15 to TRBJ1-1, with unresolved D. Germline-derived CDR1 and CDR2 are LNHNV and YYDKDF (reference sequence). V was pared by 2 bases and J by 2 bases, with 6 bases between. This CDR3 contains 13 residues. The CDR3 nucleotides are TGTGCCACCAGCAGACCTTTAAACACTGAAGCTTTCTTT. Amino acids: CATSRPLNTEAFF.

CDR3 nucleotide sequence: TGTGCCAGCAGTGAAAAAGCCACAGATACGCAGTATTTT. Residues: CASSEKATDTQYF. The chain carries TRBV25-1 and TRBJ2-3, with no clear D. Deletions cut 2 bases from V and 2 bases from J, with 5 bases between. The CDR3 runs 13 residues. Germline V CDR1 and CDR2: MGHDK, SYGVNS.

The chain employs TRBV4-1 and TRBJ2-1, with unresolved D. This CDR3 has 14 amino acids. V shed 0 bases and J shed 5 bases, with 8 bases lying between them. From germline, CDR1 is MGHRA and CDR2 YSYEKL. Here the CDR3 DNA reads TGCGCCAGCAGCCAAGATTCTCGGGACAATGAGCAGTTCTTC. It encodes CASSQDSRDNEQFF.

This clone was found once. The V and J genes are TRBV4-1 and TRBJ2-7; TRBD1 matches at 8 bases. Losses at the gene ends were 3 bases for V and 2 bases for J; bases not matched to a gene: 6. CDR1 is MGHRA and CDR2 is YSYEKL in the germline V gene. This CDR3 is 15 amino acids long. The chain's CDR3 is CASSQGTGETYEQYF. In DNA, the CDR3 is TGCGCCAGCAGCCAGGGGACAGGAGAAACCTACGAGCAGTACTTC.

In its sample, this clone was seen a few times. The chain is built from TRBV6-4 and TRBJ2-1; D may correspond to TRBD1 or TRBD2 (7 bases each). Trimming removed 0 bases from V and 6 bases from J, with 9 bases in between. Germline CDR1 MRHNA, CDR2 SNTAGT. This CDR3 comprises 14 residues. The CDR3 loop reads CASSDSRGGNEQFF. The CDR3 nucleotides are TGTGCCAGCAGTGACTCCAGGGGGGGCAATGAGCAGTTCTTC.